This record covers a single T cell receptor (beta chain). The antigen is undetermined. Carried by the TCR beta cDNA libraries were unique molecular identifiers. Researchers reported a few hundred thousand cDNA molecules coming from about 1 to 10 million T cells. TCRdb processed the PCR reads anew with MiXCR; each CDR3 protein has one entry. The data show a few hundred thousand distinct CDR3 sequences, approximately 38% seen once. The CDR3 spans 15 residues. V was trimmed by 3 bases and J by 0 bases, leaving 11 bases between them. This sample is part of a study of post-analysis software for immune sequencing data. In the study overall: The patients showed relapsing-remitting, secondary progressive and progressive-relapsing multiple sclerosis courses.

Whole-study findings and limits: TRBV segments more frequent in patients than in controls numbered roughly 5 and included TRBV5-6, TRBV5-1 and TRBV20-1. Significantly lower normalized Chao1 diversity was found in patients with multiple sclerosis relative to controls. Those samples that were prepared in the same batch co-clustered strongly by F measure.

Input material: blood. This clonotype was obtained from a girl aged 5-17 years with multiple sclerosis. The rearrangement uses TRBV12-3 or TRBV12-4 and TRBJ1-1; weak D call: TRBD1 (6 bases). The CDR3 reads CASSFQGSMNTEAFF. The CDR3 region has the DNA TGTGCCAGCAGTTTCCAGGGGTCGATGAACACTGAAGCTTTCTTT.